This TCR beta chain was sequenced during a study of OX40 agonist ivuxolimab in advanced cancers. Turning to the study itself: Patients in the trial were receiving intravenous ivuxolimab every 2 weeks, at doses of 0.01 to 10 mg/kg.

Trimming took 2 bases from V and 7 from J; bases not matched to a gene: 4. From germline, CDR1 is SEHNR and CDR2 FQNEAQ (reference sequence). CDR3 length: 14 amino acids. The study, taken as a whole, reports: Partial responders receiving 0.1-3.0 mg/kg showed among the lowest clonal expansion.

A remark on this clone: Antigen: not known. A much larger clone lies a single base off, so this may be a read error. The sample contains more than one DNA sequence encoding this CDR3.

Produced via immunoSEQ multiplex PCR; TCRdb's table is partial and in-frame only. In the table there are about 35,000 clones, 70% to 85% of which are singletons. This sequence originates from an adult with an advanced solid tumor such as melanoma, head and neck, liver or kidney cancer. The genes are TRBV7-9 and TRBJ1-5, with TRBD1 matching over 8 bases. The source was CD4+ or CD8+ T cells sorted from blood, collected in a trial of the OX40 agonist ivuxolimab. CDR3 nucleotide sequence: TGTGCCAGCAGCTTATCAGGGGGCGGGCAGCCCCAGCATTTT. Amino acids: CASSLSGGGQPQHF.